The 10 T cell receptor beta chains reported below all come from one sample, sequenced in a study of T-cell reconstitution after alpha-beta-depleted transplantation in children. Library preparation (for TCRbeta) was performed with unique molecular identifiers. TCRdb passed the PCR reads through MiXCR, listing each CDR3 protein once. The repertoire holds fewer than 400,000 distinct CDR3 sequences, with just over 20% as singletons. The specimen was PBMCs from the stem cell graft donor, collected from the stem cell graft. The receptors originated from a human donor who donated a stem cell graft to a child with acute myeloid leukemia.

This clonotype has a handful of counts. V gene TRBV5-6 combines with J gene TRBJ2-7; 7 bases are shared with TRBD2. The CDR3 is 15 residues long. In germline, CDR1 is SGHDT, CDR2 YYEEEE. The trim removed 0 bases at V and 3 bases at J, leaving 6 bases unmatched. CDR3 protein: CASSLVASGFYEQYF. The CDR3, as DNA: TGTGCCAGCAGCTTGGTTGCTAGCGGCTTCTACGAGCAGTACTTC.

This clonotype was recorded many times. This chain uses TRBV4-2 with TRBJ1-5; no reliable D call. The CDR3 spans 15 residues. Deletions cut 0 bases from V and 2 bases from J, with 8 bases between. Germline V gives CDR1 LGHNA, CDR2 YNFKEQ. The chain's CDR3 is CASSQDGQGNQPQHF. The CDR3 coding sequence is TGTGCCAGCAGCCAAGATGGGCAGGGCAATCAGCCCCAGCATTTT.

The CDR3 loop is CASSQGSSRSSYEQYF. CDR3 nucleotides: TGCGCCAGCAGCCAGGGATCTAGCCGTAGCTCCTACGAGCAGTACTTC. This chain uses TRBV4-1 with TRBJ2-7, with a possible D match to TRBD2 (5 bases). Germline CDR1 is MGHRA and CDR2 is YSYEKL. V was clipped by 3 bases and J by 0 bases, with 15 bases between them. There are 16 residues in the CDR3.

This clonotype was recorded at least ten times. V and J are TRBV15 and TRBJ1-2, with D tentatively TRBD1 (6 bases). Trimming stripped 0 bases from V and 10 bases from J, with 12 bases between. The CDR3 loop spans 13 amino acids. The germline gives CDR1 LNHNV, CDR2 YYDKDF (reference sequence). The CDR3 region has the DNA TGTGCCACCAGCAGAGATGGTGACAGGCTCTACACCTTC. Amino acids: CATSRDGDRLYTF.

This rearrangement joins TRBV24-1 to TRBJ2-1; D may match TRBD1 or TRBD2 (5 bases each). CDR1 is KGHDR and CDR2 is SFDVKD in the germline V gene. The V and J ends lost 5 bases and 0 bases respectively, with 10 bases between them. CDR3 length: 15 amino acids. The CDR3 spells CATSVGASSYNEQFF. Written as DNA, the CDR3 is TGTGCCACCAGTGTCGGGGCGAGCTCCTACAATGAGCAGTTCTTC.

Ten or more counts support this clonotype. The rearrangement joins TRBV2 to TRBJ2-7; 8 bases agree with TRBD2. Germline values: CDR1 SNHLY, CDR2 FYNNEI. Unmatched junction bases numbered 12, after V lost 7 bases and J lost 4 bases. CDR3 length equals 15 residues. This CDR3 is CASKLELAEIYEQYF. The CDR3 DNA is TGTGCCAGCAAGCTTGAACTAGCGGAGATATACGAGCAGTACTTC.

This clonotype was seen more than once but under ten times. The V call is TRBV6-4, the J call TRBJ2-3, with D uncertain. The V end was cut by 0 bases, the J end by 6 bases, with 10 bases between. This CDR3 region has 14 residues. The germline V gene has CDR1 MRHNA and CDR2 SNTAGT. The CDR3, as DNA: TGTGCCAGCAGTGACTCGGTTGGCTCGGATACGCAGTATTTT. It translates to CASSDSVGSDTQYF.

The J gene is TRBJ1-2, the V gene TRBV4-1, with D maybe TRBD1 (6 bases). The V gene lost 4 bases and the J gene lost 2 bases, with 11 bases spanning the gap. CDR1 is MGHRA and CDR2 is YSYEKL in the germline V gene. This CDR3 contains 14 residues. The DNA of the CDR3 is TGCGCCAGCAGCCTCCGGGACAAGAACTATGGCTACACCTTC. It codes for CASSLRDKNYGYTF.

The rearrangement uses TRBV18 and TRBJ2-1; TRBD1 matches at 10 bases. Looked up from germline, CDR1 is KGHSH and CDR2 is LQKENI. The CDR3 totals 18 residues. V was pared by 8 bases and J by 4 bases, with 17 bases of the junction left unmatched. CDR3 sequence (DNA): TGTGCCAGCACCTTAACGACAGGGACAGGGGCGTATTACAATGAGCAGTTCTTC. As protein: CASTLTTGTGAYYNEQFF.

Only a few counts were recorded for this clonotype. J is TRBJ2-7 and V is TRBV12-3 or TRBV12-4, with 8 bases lining up with TRBD2. V gave up 6 bases and J gave up 3 bases; unmatched junction bases: 7. There are 14 residues in the CDR3. The CDR3, as DNA: TGTGCCAGCAGACGTCGGGAGGGCCACTACGAGCAGTACTTC. It codes for CASRRREGHYEQYF.